Each of the 5 T cell receptor beta chains below was sequenced from the same sample in a study of human T cells and chemical hapten exposure. Time point given: patch test 2, 6 weeks after DPC sensitization. As for treatment: therapeutic diphenylcyclopropenone sensitization with weekly scalp DPC. TCRdb itself ran the RACE reads through MiXCR, one entry per CDR3 protein. The sample records a few hundred thousand distinct CDR3 sequences, 6% to 7% being singletons. The sequencing used whole blood, collected in connection with sensitization to the hapten diphenylcyclopropenone (DPC). The source of these receptors is a woman younger than 30 with alopecia areata. Some clones in this sample may be carry-over from other donors' samples.

This clonotype was detected ten times or more. V is TRBV3-1 and J is TRBJ2-7; 7 nucleotides match TRBD1. The CDR3 is 15 residues long. The trim removed 2 bases at V and 2 bases at J, leaving 6 bases unmatched. The germline V gene has CDR1 LGHDT and CDR2 YNNKEL (reference sequence). The CDR3 protein is CASSQTPDRTYEQYF. The CDR3 DNA reads TGTGCCAGCAGCCAAACTCCGGACAGGACCTACGAGCAGTACTTC.

V gene TRBV15 combines with J gene TRBJ2-7; the D gene is possibly TRBD2 (5 bases). The germline V gene has CDR1 LNHNV and CDR2 YYDKDF (reference sequence). V shed 4 bases and J shed 7 bases, with 14 bases lying between them. This CDR3 comprises 13 residues. The CDR3 DNA is TGTGCCACCAGCAACCCAACCCGAGGGGAGCAGTACTTC. Translation: CATSNPTRGEQYF.

This chain uses TRBV7-2 with TRBJ2-5; no firm D call. Deletions cut 4 bases from V and 5 bases from J, with 5 bases between. CDR3 length equals 11 residues. Per germline, CDR1 SGHTA and CDR2 FQGNSA. In DNA form, the CDR3 reads TGTGCCAGCAGCTGGAAGGAGACCCAGTACTTC. It specifies CASSWKETQYF.

This clonotype was seen ten or more times. The V and J genes are TRBV27 and TRBJ2-1; possible D gene TRBD1, 6 bases. The germline V gene encodes CDR1 MNHEY and CDR2 SMNVEV (reference sequence). Trimming removed 6 bases at V and 5 bases at J, with 14 bases between. The CDR3 is 14 amino acids. CDR3 DNA sequence: TGTGCCAGCAGCCCCCTTGGACAGAACAATGAGCAGTTCTTC. Residues: CASSPLGQNNEQFF.

The chain links TRBV7-2 to TRBJ2-2; TRBD1 agrees at 11 bases. The CDR3 runs to 15 residues. Germline CDR1 and CDR2: SGHTA and FQGNSA. V shed 4 bases and J 6 bases; nucleotides not matched to a gene: 4. The CDR3 region is CASSWTGGRPGELFF. CDR3 coding DNA: TGTGCCAGCAGCTGGACAGGGGGCAGGCCCGGGGAGCTGTTTTTT.